The 2 T cell receptor beta chains in this list originate from one sample, sequenced in a study of technical replicates of blood from a handful of donors. Produced via immunoSEQ multiplex PCR; TCRdb's table is partial and in-frame only. The sample lists approximately 59,000 clones, approximately 86% seen once, with about 5% in the top ten. The sequencing sample was made of PBMCs. The receptors were sampled from a human donor in good health. Some clones in this sample may be carry-over from other donors' samples.

The chain links TRBV11-2 to TRBJ2-1; 9 bases map to TRBD2. V dropped 5 bases and J dropped 3; count of bases not matched to a gene: 5. The germline V gene has CDR1 SGHAT and CDR2 FQNNGV. The CDR3 extends over 15 amino acids. The DNA of the CDR3 is TGTGCCAGCAGCCACAGCGGGGGGCTCTACAATGAGCAGTTCTTC. This codes for CASSHSGGLYNEQFF.

This chain links TRBV5-6 with TRBJ1-3; 7 bases are shared with TRBD1. This CDR3 region has 16 residues. The germline gives CDR1 SGHDT, CDR2 YYEEEE. Trimming took 4 bases from V and 4 from J; bases not matched to a gene: 11. The chain's CDR3 is CASSATGTAGGNTIYF. As DNA, the CDR3 is TGTGCCAGCAGCGCGACAGGGACGGCTGGAGGAAACACCATATATTTT.